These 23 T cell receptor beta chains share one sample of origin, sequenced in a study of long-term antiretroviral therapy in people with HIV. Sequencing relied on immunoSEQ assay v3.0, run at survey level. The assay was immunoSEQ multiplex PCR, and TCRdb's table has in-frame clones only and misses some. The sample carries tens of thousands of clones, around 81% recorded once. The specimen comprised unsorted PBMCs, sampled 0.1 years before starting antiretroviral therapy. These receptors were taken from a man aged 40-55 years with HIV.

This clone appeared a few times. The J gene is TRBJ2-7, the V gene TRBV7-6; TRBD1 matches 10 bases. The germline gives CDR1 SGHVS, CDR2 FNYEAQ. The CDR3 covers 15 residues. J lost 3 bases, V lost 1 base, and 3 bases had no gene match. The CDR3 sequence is CASSLVGTGVYEQYF. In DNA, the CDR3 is TGTGCCAGCAGCTTAGTGGGGACAGGGGTCTACGAGCAGTACTTC. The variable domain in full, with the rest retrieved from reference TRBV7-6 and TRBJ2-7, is GAGVSQSPRYKVTKRGQDVALRCDPISGHVSLYWYRQALGQGPEFLTYFNYEAQQDKSGLPNDRFSAERPEGSISTLTIQRTEQRDSAMYRCASSLVGTGVYEQYFGPGTRLTVT.

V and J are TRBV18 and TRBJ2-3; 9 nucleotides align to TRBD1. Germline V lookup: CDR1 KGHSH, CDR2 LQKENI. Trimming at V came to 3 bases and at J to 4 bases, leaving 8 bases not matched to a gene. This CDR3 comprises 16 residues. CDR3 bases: TGTGCCAGCTCACCCAGGACAGGGGCGGTCGCAGATACGCAGTATTTT. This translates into CASSPRTGAVADTQYF.

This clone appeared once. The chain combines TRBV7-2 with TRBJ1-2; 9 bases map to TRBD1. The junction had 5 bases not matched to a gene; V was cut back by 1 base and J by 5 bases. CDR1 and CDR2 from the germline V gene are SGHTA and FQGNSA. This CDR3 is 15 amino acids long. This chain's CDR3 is CASSLEGTGRYGYTF. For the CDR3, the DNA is TGTGCCAGCAGCTTAGAGGGGACAGGGCGATATGGCTACACCTTC.

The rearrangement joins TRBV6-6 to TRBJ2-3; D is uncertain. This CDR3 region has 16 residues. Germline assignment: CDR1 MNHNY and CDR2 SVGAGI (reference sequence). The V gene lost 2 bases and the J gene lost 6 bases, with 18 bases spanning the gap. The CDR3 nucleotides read TGTGCCAGCAGTTACCCGGTTCCCCTCCGGCAGGATACGCAGTATTTT. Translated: CASSYPVPLRQDTQYF.

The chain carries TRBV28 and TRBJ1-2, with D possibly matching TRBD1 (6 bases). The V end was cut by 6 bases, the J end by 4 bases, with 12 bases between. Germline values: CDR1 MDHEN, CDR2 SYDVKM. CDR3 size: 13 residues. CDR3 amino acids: CASRRGQFYGYTF. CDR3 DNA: TGTGCCAGCAGGAGAGGACAGTTCTATGGCTACACCTTC.

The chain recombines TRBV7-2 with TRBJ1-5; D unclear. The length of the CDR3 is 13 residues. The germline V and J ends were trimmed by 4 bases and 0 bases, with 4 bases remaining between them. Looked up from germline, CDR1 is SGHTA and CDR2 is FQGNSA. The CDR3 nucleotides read TGTGCCAGCAGCTCCTCTAGCAATCAGCCCCAGCATTTT. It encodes CASSSSSNQPQHF.

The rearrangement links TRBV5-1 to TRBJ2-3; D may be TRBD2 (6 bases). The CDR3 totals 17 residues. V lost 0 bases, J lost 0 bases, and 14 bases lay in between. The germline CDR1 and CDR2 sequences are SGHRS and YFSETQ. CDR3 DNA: TGCGCCAGCAGCTTGGCCGTGGCGGGGACTAGCACAGATACGCAGTATTTT. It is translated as CASSLAVAGTSTDTQYF.

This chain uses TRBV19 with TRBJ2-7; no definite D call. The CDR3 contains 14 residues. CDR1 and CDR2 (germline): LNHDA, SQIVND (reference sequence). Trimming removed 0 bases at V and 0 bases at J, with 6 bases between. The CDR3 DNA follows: TGTGCCAGTAGTATAGACCCCAGCTCCTACGAGCAGTACTTC. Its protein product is CASSIDPSSYEQYF.

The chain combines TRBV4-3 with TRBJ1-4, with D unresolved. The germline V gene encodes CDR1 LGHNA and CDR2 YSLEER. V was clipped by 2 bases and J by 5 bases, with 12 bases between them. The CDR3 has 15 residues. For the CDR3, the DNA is TGCGCCAGCAGCCAACCGAGTAATGGGAATGAAAAACTGTTTTTT. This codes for CASSQPSNGNEKLFF.

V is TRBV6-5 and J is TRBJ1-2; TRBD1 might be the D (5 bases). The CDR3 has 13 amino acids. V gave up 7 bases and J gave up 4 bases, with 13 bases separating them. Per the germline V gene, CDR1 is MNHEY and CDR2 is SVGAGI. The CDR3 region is CASTKRDGYGYTF. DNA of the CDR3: TGTGCCAGCACGAAGAGGGACGGCTATGGCTACACCTTC.

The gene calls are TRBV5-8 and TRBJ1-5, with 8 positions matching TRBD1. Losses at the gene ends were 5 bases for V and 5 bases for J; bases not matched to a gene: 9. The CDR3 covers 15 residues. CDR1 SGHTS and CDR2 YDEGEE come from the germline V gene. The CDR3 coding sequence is TGTGCCAGCAGGCAAACAGGGGGGCAAGATCAGCCCCAGCATTTT. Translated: CASRQTGGQDQPQHF. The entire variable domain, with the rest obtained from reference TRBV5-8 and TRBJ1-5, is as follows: EAGVTQSPTHLIKTRGQQATLRCSPISGHTSVYWYQQALGLGLQFLLWYDEGEERNRGNFPPRFSGRQFPNYSSELNVNALELEDSALYLCASRQTGGQDQPQHFGDGTRLSIL.

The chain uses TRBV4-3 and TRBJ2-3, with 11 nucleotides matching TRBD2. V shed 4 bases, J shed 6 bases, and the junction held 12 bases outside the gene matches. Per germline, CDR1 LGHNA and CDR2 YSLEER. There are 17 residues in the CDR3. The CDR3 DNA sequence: TGCGCCAGCAGCCCTAACCTGTACGCTAGCGGGGGGGATACGCAGTATTTT. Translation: CASSPNLYASGGDTQYF.

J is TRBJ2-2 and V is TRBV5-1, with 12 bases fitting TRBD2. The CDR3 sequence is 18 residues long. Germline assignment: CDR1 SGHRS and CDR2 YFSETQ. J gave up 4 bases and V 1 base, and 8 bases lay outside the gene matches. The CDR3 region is CASSLFTSGRSGTGELFF. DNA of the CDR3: TGCGCCAGCAGCTTGTTTACTAGCGGGAGGTCGGGCACCGGGGAGCTGTTTTTT.

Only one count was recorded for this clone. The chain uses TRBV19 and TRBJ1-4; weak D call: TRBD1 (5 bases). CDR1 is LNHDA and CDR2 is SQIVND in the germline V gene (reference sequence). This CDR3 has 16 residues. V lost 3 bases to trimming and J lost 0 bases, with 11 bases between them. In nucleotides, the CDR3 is TGTGCCAGTAGTATCCGGGGCAGCGCAACTAATGAAAAACTGTTTTTT. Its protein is CASSIRGSATNEKLFF. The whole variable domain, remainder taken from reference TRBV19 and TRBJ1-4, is DGGITQSPKYLFRKEGQNVTLSCEQNLNHDAMYWYRQDPGQGLRLIYYSQIVNDFQKGDIAEGYSVSREKKESFPLTVTSAQKNPTAFYLCASSIRGSATNEKLFFGSGTQLSVL.

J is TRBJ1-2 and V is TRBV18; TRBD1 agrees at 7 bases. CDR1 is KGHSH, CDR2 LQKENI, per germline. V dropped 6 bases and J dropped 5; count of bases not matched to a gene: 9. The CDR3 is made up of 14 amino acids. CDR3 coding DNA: TGTGCCAGCTCGCCCACAGGGGAATGGTATGGCTACACCTTC. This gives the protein CASSPTGEWYGYTF.

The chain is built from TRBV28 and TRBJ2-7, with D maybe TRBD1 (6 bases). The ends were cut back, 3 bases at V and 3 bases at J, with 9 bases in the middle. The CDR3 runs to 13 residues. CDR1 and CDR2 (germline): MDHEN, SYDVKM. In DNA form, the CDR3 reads TGTGCCAGCAGTTTCGGACAGCTCTACGAGCAGTACTTC. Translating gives CASSFGQLYEQYF.

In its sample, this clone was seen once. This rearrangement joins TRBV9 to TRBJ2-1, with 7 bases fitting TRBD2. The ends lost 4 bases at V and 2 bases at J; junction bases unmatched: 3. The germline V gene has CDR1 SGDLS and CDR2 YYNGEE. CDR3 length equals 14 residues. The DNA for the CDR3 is TGTGCCAGCAGCCGAAGCGGGGCCTACAATGAGCAGTTCTTC. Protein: CASSRSGAYNEQFF. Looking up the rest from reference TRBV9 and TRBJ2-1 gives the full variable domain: DSGVTQTPKHLITATGQRVTLRCSPRSGDLSVYWYQQSLDQGLQFLIQYYNGEERAKGNILERFSAQQFPDLHSELNLSSLELGDSALYFCASSRSGAYNEQFFGPGTRLTVL.

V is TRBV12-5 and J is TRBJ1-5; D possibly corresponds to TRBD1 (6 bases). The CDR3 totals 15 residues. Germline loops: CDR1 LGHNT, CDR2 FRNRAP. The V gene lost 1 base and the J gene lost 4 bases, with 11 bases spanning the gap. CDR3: CASGLATGSNQPQHF. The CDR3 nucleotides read TGTGCTAGTGGTTTGGCGACAGGATCAAATCAGCCCCAGCATTTT.

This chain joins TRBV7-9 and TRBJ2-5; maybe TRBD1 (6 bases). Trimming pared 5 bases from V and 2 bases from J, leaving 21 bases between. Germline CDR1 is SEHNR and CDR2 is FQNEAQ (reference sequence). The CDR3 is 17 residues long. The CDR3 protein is CASSPPEGRGPQETQYF. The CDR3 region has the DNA TGTGCCAGCAGCCCCCCAGAGGGCAGGGGCCCTCAAGAGACCCAGTACTTC.

Here the CDR3 reads CASSVGTPYGYTF. Here the CDR3 DNA reads TGTGCCAGCAGCGTCGGGACACCCTATGGCTACACCTTC. The chain uses TRBV9 and TRBJ1-2; possibly TRBD1 for D (6 bases). The germline CDR1 and CDR2 sequences are SGDLS and YYNGEE. Trimming pared 2 bases from V and 4 bases from J, leaving 9 bases between. CDR3 size: 13 residues.

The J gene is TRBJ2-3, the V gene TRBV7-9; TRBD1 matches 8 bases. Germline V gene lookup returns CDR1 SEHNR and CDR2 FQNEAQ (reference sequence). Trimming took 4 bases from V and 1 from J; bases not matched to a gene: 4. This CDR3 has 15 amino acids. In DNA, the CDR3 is TGTGCCAGCAGCTGGGGACAGGCAGGCACAGATACGCAGTATTTT. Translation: CASSWGQAGTDTQYF.

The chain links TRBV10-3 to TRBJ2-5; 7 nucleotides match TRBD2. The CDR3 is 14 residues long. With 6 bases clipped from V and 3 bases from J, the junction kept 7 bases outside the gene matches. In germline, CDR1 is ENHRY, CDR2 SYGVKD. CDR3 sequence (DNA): TGTGCCATCAGGCGAGAGGGAGGGAAAGAGACCCAGTACTTC. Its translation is CAIRREGGKETQYF.

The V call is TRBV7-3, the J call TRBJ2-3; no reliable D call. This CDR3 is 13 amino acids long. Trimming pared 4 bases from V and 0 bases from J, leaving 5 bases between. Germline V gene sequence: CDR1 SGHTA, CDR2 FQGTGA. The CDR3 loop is CASSSGSTDTQYF. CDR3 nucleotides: TGTGCCAGCAGCTCCGGGAGCACAGATACGCAGTATTTT.